Presented here are 24 T cell receptor beta chains from one specimen sequenced in a study of T cells in Graves' hyperthyroidism and ophthalmopathy. Using RNA transcripts as the source, TCR beta CDR3 regions were amplified. An initial round of RT-PCR targeting the TCR CDR3 relied on the HTBI primer set. Each CDR3 protein gets one entry after TCRdb re-called the multiplex PCR reads with MiXCR. The sample shows roughly 570,000 distinct CDR3 sequences, 15% to 18% of them seen only once. The sample comprised blood. These receptors were taken from a woman aged 25 to 39 with Graves' hyperthyroidism.

At least ten counts were recorded for this clonotype. The CDR3 sequence: CAWSQPGQSNYGYTF. The CDR3 nucleotides are TGTGCCTGGAGTCAACCGGGACAGTCGAACTATGGCTACACCTTC. The chain recombines TRBV30 with TRBJ1-2; TRBD1 matches at 7 bases. Losses at the gene ends were 2 bases for V and 2 bases for J; bases not matched to a gene: 8. The germline CDR1 and CDR2 sequences are GTSNPN and SVGIG (reference sequence). The CDR3 is 15 residues long.

This clonotype has just a few counts. The chain uses TRBV18 and TRBJ2-7, with 9 bases lining up with TRBD2. The CDR3 runs to 16 residues. Germline values: CDR1 KGHSH, CDR2 LQKENI. J gave up 6 bases and V 3 bases, and 12 bases lay outside the gene matches. CDR3 sequence (DNA): TGTGCCAGCTCACCGGTGGCTAGCGGGAATCAAGGCGAGCAGTACTTC. Its translation: CASSPVASGNQGEQYF. The complete variable domain, with remaining parts taken from reference TRBV18 and TRBJ2-7, reads NAGVMQNPRHLVRRRGQEARLRCSPMKGHSHVYWYRQLPEEGLKFMVYLQKENIIDESGMPKERFSAEFPKEGPSILRIQQVVRGDSAAYFCASSPVASGNQGEQYFGPGTRLTVT.

This clonotype was found many times. The rearrangement links TRBV6-1 to TRBJ2-7; 8 bases line up with TRBD2. Germline V lookup: CDR1 MNHNS, CDR2 SASEGT. The J segment lost 4 bases and the V segment lost 5 bases, leaving 7 bases of the junction unmatched. The CDR3 has 14 residues. The CDR3 nucleotides read TGTGCCAGCAGTTACAGCGGGAGTATATACGAGCAGTACTTC. This gives the protein CASSYSGSIYEQYF.

Notes on this clonotype: This could be a read error, since a much larger clone is one nucleotide away. The chain combines TRBV5-8 with TRBJ2-3, with 8 nucleotides matching TRBD2. J gave up 1 base and V 4 bases, and 5 bases lay outside the gene matches. This CDR3 is built from 15 residues. Germline V gene data show CDR1 as SGHTS and CDR2 as YDEGEE. In DNA, the CDR3 is TGTGCCAGCAGCCTACCGGGACTAGGCACAGATACGCAGTATTTT. Translated, it gives CASSLPGLGTDTQYF. The complete variable domain, with remaining parts taken from reference TRBV5-8 and TRBJ2-3, reads EAGVTQSPTHLIKTRGQQATLRCSPISGHTSVYWYQQALGLGLQFLLWYDEGEERNRGNFPPRFSGRQFPNYSSELNVNALELEDSALYLCASSLPGLGTDTQYFGPGTRLTVL.

At least ten counts were recorded for this clonotype. V usage is TRBV6-6 and J usage is TRBJ1-2; the D is unclear. Germline lookup yields CDR1 MNHNY and CDR2 SVGAGI (reference sequence). This CDR3 region has 15 residues. The ends were cut back, 2 bases at V and 0 bases at J, with 10 bases in the middle. CDR3 DNA sequence: TGTGCCAGCAGTTACAGGACGGGAGCTAACTATGGCTACACCTTC. Amino acids: CASSYRTGANYGYTF.

The chain recombines TRBV12-3 or TRBV12-4 with TRBJ1-1; perhaps TRBD1 as D (6 bases). Trimming cost V 7 bases and J 8 bases, with 20 bases left between them. This CDR3 comprises 14 residues. The CDR3 region is CASTPGGGAGEAFF. As DNA, the CDR3 is TGTGCCAGCACTCCGGGGGGGGGGGCCGGGGAAGCTTTCTTT.

This clonotype was observed many times. The V and J genes are TRBV10-3 and TRBJ1-1, with D tentatively TRBD1 (5 bases). CDR1 and CDR2 (germline): ENHRY, SYGVKD. The CDR3 has 13 residues. The ends were cut back, 7 bases at V and 0 bases at J, with 9 bases in the middle. CDR3 region: CAITRDVNTEAFF. The CDR3 DNA reads as TGTGCCATCACTAGGGACGTGAACACTGAAGCTTTCTTT.

Only a few counts were recorded for this clonotype. The chain combines TRBV6-2 or TRBV6-3 with TRBJ1-1; no clear D gene. V lost 3 bases, J lost 1 base, and 12 bases lay in between. The CDR3 has 15 amino acids. Germline V gives CDR1 MNHEY, CDR2 SVGEGT. CDR3 DNA sequence: TGTGCCAGCAGTTATTGGGGTAAGGAGAACACTGAAGCTTTCTTT. As protein: CASSYWGKENTEAFF.

This clonotype was detected ten times or more. V gene TRBV10-3 combines with J gene TRBJ2-1; TRBD2 agrees at 7 bases. The germline V gene encodes CDR1 ENHRY and CDR2 SYGVKD. This CDR3 spans 17 amino acids. V shed 4 bases, J shed 0 bases, and the junction held 9 bases outside the gene matches. The CDR3 region is CAISAYSGGSSYNEQFF. The CDR3 DNA is TGTGCCATCAGTGCCTATTCGGGCGGGAGCTCCTACAATGAGCAGTTCTTC.

In its sample, this clonotype was seen many times. The V and J genes are TRBV2 and TRBJ2-7; D not certain. The germline V gene has CDR1 SNHLY and CDR2 FYNNEI. The CDR3 has 14 residues. Trimming shortened V by 7 bases and J by 1 base, and 14 bases separated the two germline ends. The CDR3 protein is CASNIEEGSYEQYF. In DNA form, the CDR3 reads TGTGCCAGCAACATCGAGGAAGGGTCCTACGAGCAGTACTTC.

The chain is built from TRBV20-1 and TRBJ2-2; TRBD2 agrees at 13 bases. The trim removed 0 bases at V and 6 bases at J, leaving 4 bases unmatched. This CDR3 region has 16 residues. From germline, CDR1 is DFQATT and CDR2 SNEGSKA (reference sequence). The CDR3 DNA follows: TGCAGTGCTAGAGACGGGACTAGCGGGAATGCCGGGGAGCTGTTTTTT. It encodes CSARDGTSGNAGELFF.

This clonotype has more than one count but fewer than ten. The chain employs TRBV5-1 and TRBJ2-3; 8 nucleotides line up with TRBD2. Germline assignment: CDR1 SGHRS and CDR2 YFSETQ. This CDR3 has 15 amino acids. The V segment lost 3 bases and the J segment 6 bases; nucleotides outside the gene matches: 9. CDR3 coding DNA: TGCGCCAGCAGCTGGATAGCGGGGACCACGGATACGCAGTATTTT. This translates into CASSWIAGTTDTQYF.

V is TRBV20-1 and J is TRBJ1-4, with D possibly matching TRBD1 (6 bases). Germline V gene lookup returns CDR1 DFQATT and CDR2 SNEGSKA (reference sequence). V was clipped by 2 bases and J by 4 bases, with 17 bases between them. This CDR3 has 16 amino acids. The CDR3 spells CSARTGQPSLNEKLFF. In DNA, the CDR3 is TGCAGTGCTAGAACCGGACAGCCTTCACTTAATGAAAAACTGTTTTTT.

This clonotype was seen a few times. The chain carries TRBV20-1 and TRBJ2-5; D is perhaps TRBD2 (6 bases). Trimming shortened V by 6 bases and J by 4 bases, and 21 bases separated the two germline ends. Germline loops: CDR1 DFQATT, CDR2 SNEGSKA (reference sequence). This CDR3 contains 15 residues. The CDR3 region has the DNA TGCAGTGCGCGGTCAGGACTACTTACAGCAGAGACCCAGTACTTC. Translated, it gives CSARSGLLTAETQYF.

This clonotype was seen many times. The chain carries TRBV6-5 and TRBJ2-7, with D perhaps TRBD1 or TRBD2 (5 bases each). The V and J ends lost 0 bases and 3 bases respectively, with 12 bases between them. Germline V lookup: CDR1 MNHEY, CDR2 SVGAGI. The CDR3 has 15 amino acids. CDR3 sequence reads: CASSYSRDGSYEQYF. In nucleotides, the CDR3 is TGTGCCAGCAGTTACTCGAGGGACGGAAGCTACGAGCAGTACTTC.

This clonotype was seen many times. The chain couples TRBV11-2 to TRBJ2-2, with TRBD1 matching over 9 bases. This CDR3 comprises 14 residues. V lost 4 bases, J lost 8 bases, and 5 bases stayed unmatched. Per the germline V gene, CDR1 is SGHAT and CDR2 is FQNNGV. CDR3 DNA sequence: TGTGCCAGCAGCTCAGTACAGGGGGCTGGGGAGCTGTTTTTT. This gives the protein CASSSVQGAGELFF.

Many counts were recorded for this clonotype. The chain carries TRBV28 and TRBJ2-2, with unresolved D. Looked up from germline, CDR1 is MDHEN and CDR2 is SYDVKM. The V and J ends lost 1 base and 5 bases respectively, with 11 bases between them. CDR3 length: 15 residues. The chain's CDR3 is CASSLYPARTGELFF. Here the CDR3 DNA reads TGTGCCAGCAGTTTATACCCGGCCAGAACCGGGGAGCTGTTTTTT.

This clonotype came up a few times. The V call is TRBV5-6, the J call TRBJ2-7, with 12 bases that match TRBD2. With 4 bases clipped from V and 0 bases from J, the junction kept 11 bases outside the gene matches. The CDR3 has 18 amino acids. Germline CDR1 and CDR2: SGHDT and YYEEEE. CDR3 sequence (DNA): TGTGCCAGCAGCCCATTCGGGCTAGCGGGAGGGAGCTCCTACGAGCAGTACTTC. It yields the protein CASSPFGLAGGSSYEQYF.

The chain employs TRBV20-1 and TRBJ2-7; D may be TRBD1 (5 bases). Germline V CDR1 and CDR2: DFQATT, SNEGSKA (reference sequence). The CDR3 spans 15 residues. The V and J ends lost 0 bases and 2 bases respectively, with 14 bases between them. The chain's CDR3 is CSARDPQGTTYEQYF. DNA for the CDR3: TGCAGTGCTAGAGATCCCCAGGGAACCACCTACGAGCAGTACTTC.

This clonotype showed up many times. The chain links TRBV6-2 or TRBV6-3 to TRBJ2-5; D might be TRBD1 (5 bases). The CDR3 sequence is 15 residues long. Germline lookup yields CDR1 MNHEY and CDR2 SVGEGT. The V and J ends lost 5 bases and 1 base respectively, with 14 bases between them. As DNA, the CDR3 is TGTGCCAGCAGTCGGGTGACAGAAGCCCAAGAGACCCAGTACTTC. This sequence encodes CASSRVTEAQETQYF.

This clonotype was seen ten or more times. J is TRBJ1-2 and V is TRBV20-1; no firm D call. V was cut by 5 bases and J by 8 bases, with 12 bases left in between. The CDR3 is made up of 11 amino acids. Germline V lookup: CDR1 DFQATT, CDR2 SNEGSKA (reference sequence). The chain's CDR3 is CSALEAGGYTF. The CDR3 coding sequence is TGCAGTGCTCTCGAGGCGGGGGGCTACACCTTC.

This clonotype was recorded many times. The chain joins TRBV30 to TRBJ2-1, with unresolved D. This CDR3 contains 14 residues. In germline, CDR1 is GTSNPN, CDR2 SVGIG (reference sequence). Trimming took 5 bases from V and 2 from J, leaving 13 bases between them. CDR3 nucleotide sequence: TGTGCCTGGGGAAAGGTGATACCCTACAATGAGCAGTTCTTC. Translating gives CAWGKVIPYNEQFF.

This rearrangement joins TRBV6-9 to TRBJ2-6; weak D call: TRBD2 (5 bases). Germline assignment: CDR1 MNHGY and CDR2 SVAAGI. V was cut by 3 bases and J by 0 bases, with 6 bases left in between. CDR3 size: 15 residues. The CDR3 loop reads CASSYGVSGANVLTF. The CDR3 region has the DNA TGTGCCAGCAGTTACGGGGTCTCTGGGGCCAACGTCCTGACTTTC.

This clonotype has a count of ten or more. The V call is TRBV28, the J call TRBJ1-1; possibly TRBD1 for D (5 bases). Trimming removed 5 bases at V and 5 bases at J, with 15 bases between. Germline values: CDR1 MDHEN, CDR2 SYDVKM. The CDR3 contains 14 residues. The CDR3 protein is CASSTWGGGTEAFF. The CDR3 region has the DNA TGTGCCAGCAGTACATGGGGGGGGGGGACTGAAGCTTTCTTT.